This T cell receptor beta chain comes out of a study of CD8+ T cells in alopecia areata. Turning to the study itself: Administration of oral tofacitinib to treated patients was at 5 to 10 mg twice daily.

The junction had 5 bases not matched to a gene; V was cut back by 3 bases and J by 5 bases. Germline values: CDR1 MNHEY, CDR2 SVGAGI. The CDR3 totals 14 residues. Note on this clone: Its matching antigen is unknown.

The treatment here: oral pan-JAK inhibitor, 5-10 mg twice daily. Extraction and reverse transcription of RNA yielded cDNA as the sequencing template. Profiled with immunoSEQ multiplex PCR; TCRdb holds only in-frame clones, not every one. The table shows about 280,000 clones, with over 45% occurring only once. Study-wide results and limits: Scalp specimens additionally yield sequences from normal skin's resident alphabeta T cells. Compared with normal scalp, lesional scalp had higher clonality and more expanded CD8+ clones.

This clonotype was obtained from a human donor with alopecia areata. This material consisted of CD4+ T cells sorted from blood, taken at week 24, from a patient treated with tofacitinib. The rearrangement joins TRBV6-5 to TRBJ2-5; 8 nucleotides align to TRBD2. The CDR3 reads CASSYRGGRETQYF. The CDR3 bases are TGTGCCAGCAGTTATCGGGGGGGGCGTGAGACCCAGTACTTC.